The next 10 T cell receptor beta chains were all read from a single sample in a study of vaccination and CD4 T cells after COVID-19. The Oncomine TCR Beta short-read assay sequenced DNA from cultured CD4+ T cells. One entry per CDR3 protein, called by TCRdb with MiXCR from the PCR reads. The sample shows 10,000 to 13,000 distinct CDR3 sequences, approximately 80% of them seen only once. Treatment meaning: roughly 10-day PBMC culture with coronavirus spike peptide pools or control peptides (ViraFEST assay). Antigens for these TCRs are unknown. The source material was CD4+ T cells from blood, cultured in vitro. The source of these receptors is a human donor who had recovered from COVID-19.

The rearrangement joins TRBV6-1 to TRBJ1-1, with D hard to call. This CDR3 is built from 14 residues. Per the germline V gene, CDR1 is MNHNS and CDR2 is SASEGT. Trimming cost V 6 bases and J 3 bases, with 14 bases left between them. The CDR3 protein is CASSSVSEDTEAFF. The CDR3 nucleotides read TGTGCCAGCAGCTCCGTTTCAGAGGACACTGAAGCTTTCTTT.

The V and J genes are TRBV7-2 and TRBJ1-6; D is ambiguous. CDR1 is SGHTA, CDR2 FQGNSA, per germline. Trimming pared 1 base from V and 8 bases from J, leaving 36 bases between. This CDR3 is 23 amino acids long. The CDR3 loop is CASSLVRRGGLIVPTPNYSPLHF. CDR3 in DNA: TGTGCCAGCAGCTTAGTTCGTCGCGGTGGCCTTATAGTCCCGACCCCCAATTATTCACCCCTCCACTTT. Complete variable domain (other parts from reference TRBV7-2 and TRBJ1-6): GAGVSQSPSNKVTEKGKDVELRCDPISGHTALYWYRQSLGQGLEFLIYFQGNSAPDKSGLPSDRFSAERTGGSVSTLTIQRTQQEDSAVYLCASSLVRRGGLIVPTPNYSPLHFGNGTRLTVT.

The chain couples TRBV24-1 to TRBJ2-3; 9 bases are a match to TRBD1. The CDR3 totals 14 residues. The germline V gene has CDR1 KGHDR and CDR2 SFDVKD. V gave up 6 bases and J gave up 4 bases; unmatched junction bases: 4. This CDR3 reads CATSFRQGADTQYF. The CDR3 DNA follows: TGTGCCACCAGTTTTAGACAGGGGGCAGATACGCAGTATTTT.

The chain couples TRBV6-5 to TRBJ1-2; no clear D gene. The germline V and J ends were trimmed by 4 bases and 7 bases, with 19 bases remaining between them. CDR1 is MNHEY and CDR2 is SVGAGI in the germline V gene. This CDR3 comprises 15 residues. The CDR3 protein is CASSSQGRGNPGYTF. CDR3 DNA: TGTGCCAGCAGTTCGCAAGGGAGAGGGAATCCTGGCTACACCTTC.

The chain couples TRBV10-2 to TRBJ2-4; 7 bases map to TRBD1. The CDR3 spans 16 residues. Germline loops: CDR1 WSHSY, CDR2 SAAADI. Losses at the gene ends were 1 base for V and 1 base for J; bases not matched to a gene: 4. The CDR3 reads CASSEYPTGAKNIQYF. In DNA form, the CDR3 reads TGCGCCAGCAGTGAGTACCCGACAGGGGCCAAAAACATTCAGTACTTC.

This sequence joins TRBV7-9 and TRBJ1-2; 9 nucleotides agree with TRBD1. The CDR3 runs to 14 residues. With 1 base clipped from V and 4 bases from J, the junction kept 1 base outside the gene matches. Germline lookup yields CDR1 SEHNR and CDR2 FQNEAQ (reference sequence). The CDR3 is CASSLGTGAYGYTF. Written as DNA, the CDR3 is TGTGCCAGCAGCTTAGGGACAGGGGCCTATGGCTACACCTTC.

In this sample, this clonotype turned up a few times. The chain is built from TRBV7-2 and TRBJ2-3; D not certain. Germline loops: CDR1 SGHTA, CDR2 FQGNSA. This CDR3 contains 14 residues. The V gene lost 5 bases and the J gene lost 3 bases, with 12 bases spanning the gap. CDR3 in DNA: TGTGCCAGCAGCCCTGGGTCTATTACAGATACGCAGTATTTT. Translating it yields CASSPGSITDTQYF.

This rearrangement joins TRBV27 to TRBJ1-6, with a tentative D call TRBD1 (6 bases). Germline assignment: CDR1 MNHEY and CDR2 SMNVEV (reference sequence). V was shortened by 4 bases and J by 8 bases, with 12 bases between the two germline ends. This CDR3 has 14 residues. The CDR3 nucleotides are TGTGCCAGCAGTTCATGGGGGCGGTATTCACCCCTCCACTTT. This translates into CASSSWGRYSPLHF.

The CDR3 here is CASSSALSTDTQYF. The DNA of the CDR3 is TGTGCCAGCAGCTCTGCCCTTTCCACAGATACGCAGTATTTT. This chain connects TRBV7-2 to TRBJ2-3, with D uncertain. Germline values: CDR1 SGHTA, CDR2 FQGNSA. The length of the CDR3 is 14 residues. V lost 4 bases and J lost 2, with 10 bases in between.

This chain connects TRBV6-5 to TRBJ2-7, with 8 positions matching TRBD2. With V trimmed by 4 bases and J by 4 bases, 12 bases remained unmatched. Germline CDR1 MNHEY, CDR2 SVGAGI. CDR3 length: 16 amino acids. CDR3 in amino acids: CASSSTRSGNHYEQYF. Here the CDR3 DNA reads TGTGCCAGCAGTTCCACACGTAGCGGGAACCATTACGAGCAGTACTTC.